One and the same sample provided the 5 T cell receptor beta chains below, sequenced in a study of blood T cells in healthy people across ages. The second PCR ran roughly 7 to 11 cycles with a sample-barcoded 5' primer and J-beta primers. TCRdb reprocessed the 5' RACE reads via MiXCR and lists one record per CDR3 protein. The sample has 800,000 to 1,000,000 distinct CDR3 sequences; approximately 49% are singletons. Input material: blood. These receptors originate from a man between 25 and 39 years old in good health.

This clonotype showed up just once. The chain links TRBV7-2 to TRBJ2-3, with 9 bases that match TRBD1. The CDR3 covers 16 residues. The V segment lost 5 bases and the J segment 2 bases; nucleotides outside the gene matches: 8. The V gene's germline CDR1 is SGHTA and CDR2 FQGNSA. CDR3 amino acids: CASSPRGTGTTDTQYF. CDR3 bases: TGTGCCAGCAGCCCCCGCGGGACAGGGACCACAGATACGCAGTATTTT.

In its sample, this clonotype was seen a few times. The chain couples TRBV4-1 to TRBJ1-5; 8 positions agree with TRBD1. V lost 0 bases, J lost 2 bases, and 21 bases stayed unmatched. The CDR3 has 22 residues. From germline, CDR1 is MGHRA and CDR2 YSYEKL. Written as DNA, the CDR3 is TGCGCCAGCAGCCAAGACCCAAGTTCTGAGCTGGCAGGGGGCTTGGGCAATCAGCCCCAGCATTTT. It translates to CASSQDPSSELAGGLGNQPQHF.

The CDR3 DNA reads as TGTGCCAGCACTCCGGACGGACCCTACGAGCAGTACTTC. Translation gives CASTPDGPYEQYF. The chain uses TRBV6-6 and TRBJ2-7, with unresolved D. Germline V gene data show CDR1 as MNHNY and CDR2 as SVGAGI (reference sequence). V was cut by 7 bases and J by 2 bases, with 12 bases left in between. This CDR3 region has 13 residues.

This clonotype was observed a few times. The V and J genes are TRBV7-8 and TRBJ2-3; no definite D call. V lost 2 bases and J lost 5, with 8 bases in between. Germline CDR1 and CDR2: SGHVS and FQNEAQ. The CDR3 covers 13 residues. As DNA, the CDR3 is TGTGCCAGCAGCTTATCCCCTGAAGATACGCAGTATTTT. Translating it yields CASSLSPEDTQYF. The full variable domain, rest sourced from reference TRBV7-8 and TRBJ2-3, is GAGVSQSPRYKVAKRGQDVALRCDPISGHVSLFWYQQALGQGPEFLTYFQNEAQLDKSGLPSDRFFAERPEGSVSTLKIQRTQQEDSAVYLCASSLSPEDTQYFGPGTRLTVL.

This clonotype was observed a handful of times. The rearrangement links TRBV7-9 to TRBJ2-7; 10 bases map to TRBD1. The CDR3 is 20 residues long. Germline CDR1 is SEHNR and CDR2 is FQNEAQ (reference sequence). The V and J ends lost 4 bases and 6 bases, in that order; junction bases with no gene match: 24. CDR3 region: CASSSNPLTGPHDRGLEQYF. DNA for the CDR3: TGTGCCAGCAGCTCCAACCCCCTTACCGGTCCCCACGACAGGGGGCTCGAGCAGTACTTC.